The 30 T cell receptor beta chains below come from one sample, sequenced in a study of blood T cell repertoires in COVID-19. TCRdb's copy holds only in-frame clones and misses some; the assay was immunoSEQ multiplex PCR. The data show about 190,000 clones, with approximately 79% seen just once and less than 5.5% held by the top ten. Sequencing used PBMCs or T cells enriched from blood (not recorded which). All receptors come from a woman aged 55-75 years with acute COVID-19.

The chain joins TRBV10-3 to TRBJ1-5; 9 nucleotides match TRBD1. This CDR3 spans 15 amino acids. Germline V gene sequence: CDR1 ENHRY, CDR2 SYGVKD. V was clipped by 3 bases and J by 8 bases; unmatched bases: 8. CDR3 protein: CAISEGQGQHKPQHF. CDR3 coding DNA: TGTGCCATCAGTGAAGGACAGGGGCAACATAAGCCCCAGCATTTT.

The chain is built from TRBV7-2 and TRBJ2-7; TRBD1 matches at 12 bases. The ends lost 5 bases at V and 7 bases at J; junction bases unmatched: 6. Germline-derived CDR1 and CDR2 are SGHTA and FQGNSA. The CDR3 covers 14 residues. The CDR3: CASSPGTGGREQYV. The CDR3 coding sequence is TGTGCCAGCAGCCCCGGGACAGGGGGCAGGGAGCAGTACGTC.

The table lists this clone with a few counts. The CDR3 nucleotides are TGTGCCTGGAGTGGGCAGGGCGAATTGCGGAACACTGAAGCTTTCTTT. Translating gives CAWSGQGELRNTEAFF. The gene calls are TRBV30 and TRBJ1-1; maybe TRBD1 (5 bases). Trimming removed 1 base at V and 1 base at J, with 16 bases between. The germline gives CDR1 GTSNPN, CDR2 SVGIG (reference sequence). The CDR3 has 16 amino acids.

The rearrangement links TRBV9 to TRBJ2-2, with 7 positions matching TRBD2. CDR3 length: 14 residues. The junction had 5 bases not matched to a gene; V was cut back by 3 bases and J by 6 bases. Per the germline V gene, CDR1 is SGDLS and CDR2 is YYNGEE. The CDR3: CASSGREGAGELFF. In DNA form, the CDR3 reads TGTGCCAGCAGCGGAAGGGAGGGTGCCGGGGAGCTGTTTTTT.

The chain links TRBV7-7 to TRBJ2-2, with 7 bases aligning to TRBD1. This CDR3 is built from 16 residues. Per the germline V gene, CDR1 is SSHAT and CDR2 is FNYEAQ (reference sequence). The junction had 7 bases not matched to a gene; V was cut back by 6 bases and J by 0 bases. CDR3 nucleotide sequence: TGTGCCAGCAGGCCTGTACAGGGGACGAACACCGGGGAGCTGTTTTTT. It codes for CASRPVQGTNTGELFF.

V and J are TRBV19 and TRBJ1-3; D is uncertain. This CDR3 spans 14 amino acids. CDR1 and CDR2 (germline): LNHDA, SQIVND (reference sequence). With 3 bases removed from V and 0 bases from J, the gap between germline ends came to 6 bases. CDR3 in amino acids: CASSISYSGNTIYF. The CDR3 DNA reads TGTGCCAGTAGTATCAGTTACTCTGGAAACACCATATATTTT.

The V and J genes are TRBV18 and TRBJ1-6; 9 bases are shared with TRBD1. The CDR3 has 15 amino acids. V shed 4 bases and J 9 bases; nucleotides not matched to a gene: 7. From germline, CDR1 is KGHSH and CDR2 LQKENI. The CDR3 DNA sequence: TGTGCCAGCTCACTCCAGGACAGGGGAGGTTCACCCCTCCACTTT. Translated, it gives CASSLQDRGGSPLHF. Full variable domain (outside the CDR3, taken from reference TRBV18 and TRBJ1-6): NAGVMQNPRHLVRRRGQEARLRCSPMKGHSHVYWYRQLPEEGLKFMVYLQKENIIDESGMPKERFSAEFPKEGPSILRIQQVVRGDSAAYFCASSLQDRGGSPLHFGNGTRLTVT.

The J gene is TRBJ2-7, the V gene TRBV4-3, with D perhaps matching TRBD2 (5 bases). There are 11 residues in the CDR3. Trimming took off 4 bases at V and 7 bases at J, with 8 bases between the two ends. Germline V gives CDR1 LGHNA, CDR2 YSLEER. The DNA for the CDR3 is TGCGCCAGCAGCCCCGGAGGTGAGCAGTACGTC. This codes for CASSPGGEQYV.

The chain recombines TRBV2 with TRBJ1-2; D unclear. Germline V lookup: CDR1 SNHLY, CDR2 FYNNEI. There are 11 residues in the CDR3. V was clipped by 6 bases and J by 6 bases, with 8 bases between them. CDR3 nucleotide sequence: TGTGCCAGCAGAGAGGGAGATGGCTACACCTTC. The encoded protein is CASREGDGYTF.

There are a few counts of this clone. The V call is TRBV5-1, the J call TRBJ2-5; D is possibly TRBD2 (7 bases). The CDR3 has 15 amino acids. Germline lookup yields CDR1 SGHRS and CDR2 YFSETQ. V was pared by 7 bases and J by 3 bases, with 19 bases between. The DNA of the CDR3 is TGCGCCAGCGCCGGGGGGCGGATTATCAAAGAGACCCAGTACTTC. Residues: CASAGGRIIKETQYF.

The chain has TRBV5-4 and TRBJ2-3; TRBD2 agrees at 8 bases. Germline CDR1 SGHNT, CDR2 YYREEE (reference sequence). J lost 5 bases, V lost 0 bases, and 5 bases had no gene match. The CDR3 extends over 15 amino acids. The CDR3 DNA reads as TGTGCCAGCAGCTTGGACGGGAGGGCGATAGATACGCAGTATTTT. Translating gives CASSLDGRAIDTQYF.

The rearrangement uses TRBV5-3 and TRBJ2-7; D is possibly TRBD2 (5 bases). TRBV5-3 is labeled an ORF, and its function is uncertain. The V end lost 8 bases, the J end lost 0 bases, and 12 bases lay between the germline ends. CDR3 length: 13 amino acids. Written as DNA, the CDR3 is TGTGCCAGGGAAGGAGCGGACTCCTACGAGCAGTACTTC. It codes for CAREGADSYEQYF.

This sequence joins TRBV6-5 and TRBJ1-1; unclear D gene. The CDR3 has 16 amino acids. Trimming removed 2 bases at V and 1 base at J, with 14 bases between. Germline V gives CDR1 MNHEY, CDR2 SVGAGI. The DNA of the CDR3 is TGTGCCAGCAGTTACACCTCCGGGGAGGGGAACACTGAAGCTTTCTTT. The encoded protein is CASSYTSGEGNTEAFF.

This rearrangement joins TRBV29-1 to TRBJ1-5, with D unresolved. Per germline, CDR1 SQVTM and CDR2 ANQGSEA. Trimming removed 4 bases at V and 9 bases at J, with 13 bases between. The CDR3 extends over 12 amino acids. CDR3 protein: CSVGPGLGPQHF. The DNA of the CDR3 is TGCAGCGTTGGTCCAGGACTGGGGCCCCAGCATTTT.

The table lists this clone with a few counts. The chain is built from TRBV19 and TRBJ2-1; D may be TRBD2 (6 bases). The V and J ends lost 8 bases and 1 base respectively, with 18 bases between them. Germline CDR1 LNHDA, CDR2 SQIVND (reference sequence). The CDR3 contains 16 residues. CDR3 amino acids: CASHSTGTESYNEQFF. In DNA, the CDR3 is TGTGCCAGTCATTCAACCGGGACTGAGTCCTACAATGAGCAGTTCTTC. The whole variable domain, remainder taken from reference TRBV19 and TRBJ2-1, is DGGITQSPKYLFRKEGQNVTLSCEQNLNHDAMYWYRQDPGQGLRLIYYSQIVNDFQKGDIAEGYSVSREKKESFPLTVTSAQKNPTAFYLCASHSTGTESYNEQFFGPGTRLTVL.

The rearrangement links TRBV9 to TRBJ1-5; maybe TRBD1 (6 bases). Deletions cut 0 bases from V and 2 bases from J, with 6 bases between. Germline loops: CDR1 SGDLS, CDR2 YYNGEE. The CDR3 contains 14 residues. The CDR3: CASSVAGGNQPQHF. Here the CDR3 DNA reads TGTGCCAGCAGCGTAGCAGGGGGCAATCAGCCCCAGCATTTT.

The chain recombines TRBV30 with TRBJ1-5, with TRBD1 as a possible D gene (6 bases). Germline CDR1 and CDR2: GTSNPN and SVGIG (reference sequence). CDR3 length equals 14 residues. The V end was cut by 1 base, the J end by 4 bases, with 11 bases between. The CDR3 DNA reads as TGTGCCTGGAGTGGCGTCACAGGGAATCAGCCCCAGCATTTT. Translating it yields CAWSGVTGNQPQHF. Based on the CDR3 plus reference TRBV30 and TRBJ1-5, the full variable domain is SQTIHQWPATLVQPVGSPLSLECTVEGTSNPNLYWYRQAAGRGLQLLFYSVGIGQISSEVPQNLSASRPQDRQFILSSKKLLLSDSGFYLCAWSGVTGNQPQHFGDGTRLSIL.

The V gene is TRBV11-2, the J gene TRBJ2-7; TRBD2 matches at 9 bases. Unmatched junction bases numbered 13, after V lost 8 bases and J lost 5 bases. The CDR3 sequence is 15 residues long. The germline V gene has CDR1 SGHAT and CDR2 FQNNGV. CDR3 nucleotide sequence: TGTGCCAGCCGAAAACCCGGACTAGCGAGACACGAGCAGTACTTC. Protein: CASRKPGLARHEQYF.

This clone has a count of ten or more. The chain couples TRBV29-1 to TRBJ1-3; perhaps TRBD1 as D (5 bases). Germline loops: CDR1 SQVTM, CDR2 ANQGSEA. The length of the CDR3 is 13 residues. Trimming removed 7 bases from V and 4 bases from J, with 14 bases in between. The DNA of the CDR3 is TGCAGCGCTGTTAGGGGTTCGGGAAACACCATATATTTT. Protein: CSAVRGSGNTIYF.

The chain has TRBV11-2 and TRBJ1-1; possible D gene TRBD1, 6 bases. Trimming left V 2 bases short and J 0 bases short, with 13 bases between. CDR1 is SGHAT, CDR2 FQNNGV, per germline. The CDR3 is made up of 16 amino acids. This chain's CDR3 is CASSLYRGSMNTEAFF. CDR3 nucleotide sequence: TGTGCCAGCAGCTTATATAGGGGGTCAATGAACACTGAAGCTTTCTTT.

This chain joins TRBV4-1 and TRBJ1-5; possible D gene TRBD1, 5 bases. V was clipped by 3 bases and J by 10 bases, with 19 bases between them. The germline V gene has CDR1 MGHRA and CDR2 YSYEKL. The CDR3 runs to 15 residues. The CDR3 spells CASSHPGTRGGPQHF. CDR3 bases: TGCGCCAGCAGCCACCCCGGGACCCGGGGAGGACCCCAGCATTTT.

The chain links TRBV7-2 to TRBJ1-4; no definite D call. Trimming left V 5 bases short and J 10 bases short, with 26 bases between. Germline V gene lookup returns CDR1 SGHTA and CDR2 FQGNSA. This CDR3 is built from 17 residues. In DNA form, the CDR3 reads TGTGCCAGCAGCCTACGGCTTTTAGCGGGCGGGCCCGGAAAACTGTTTTTT. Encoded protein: CASSLRLLAGGPGKLFF.

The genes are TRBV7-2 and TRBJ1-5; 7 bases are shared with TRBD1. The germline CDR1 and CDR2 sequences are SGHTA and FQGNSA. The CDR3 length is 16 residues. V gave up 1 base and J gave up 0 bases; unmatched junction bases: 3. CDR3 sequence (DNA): TGTGCCAGCAGCTTAGGACAGGGTTATAGCAATCAGCCCCAGCATTTT. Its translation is CASSLGQGYSNQPQHF.

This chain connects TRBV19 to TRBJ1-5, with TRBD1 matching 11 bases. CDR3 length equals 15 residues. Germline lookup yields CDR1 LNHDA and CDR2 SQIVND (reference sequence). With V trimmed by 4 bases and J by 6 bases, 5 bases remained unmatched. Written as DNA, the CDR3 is TGTGCCAGTAGTAAAGGACAGGGGGCAGCTCAGCCCCAGCATTTT. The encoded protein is CASSKGQGAAQPQHF. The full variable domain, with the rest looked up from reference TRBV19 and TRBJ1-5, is DGGITQSPKYLFRKEGQNVTLSCEQNLNHDAMYWYRQDPGQGLRLIYYSQIVNDFQKGDIAEGYSVSREKKESFPLTVTSAQKNPTAFYLCASSKGQGAAQPQHFGDGTRLSIL.

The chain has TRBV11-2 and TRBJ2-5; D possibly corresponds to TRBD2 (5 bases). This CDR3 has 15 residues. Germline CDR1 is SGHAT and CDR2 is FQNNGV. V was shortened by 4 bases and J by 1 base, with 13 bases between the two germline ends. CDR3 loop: CASSYGRGGQETQYF. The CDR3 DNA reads TGTGCCAGCAGCTACGGTCGGGGTGGCCAAGAGACCCAGTACTTC. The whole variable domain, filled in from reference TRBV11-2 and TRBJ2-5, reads EAGVAQSPRYKIIEKRQSVAFWCNPISGHATLYWYQQILGQGPKLLIQFQNNGVVDDSQLPKDRFSAERLKGVDSTLKIQPAKLEDSAVYLCASSYGRGGQETQYFGPGTRLLVL.

CDR3 amino acids: CAWNTGAGIYGYTF. The CDR3 DNA sequence: TGTGCCTGGAATACAGGGGCTGGAATCTACGGCTACACCTTC. The chain joins TRBV30 to TRBJ1-2; TRBD1 matches at 7 bases. J gave up 8 bases and V 4 bases, and 13 bases lay outside the gene matches. The CDR3 has 14 amino acids. Germline V gives CDR1 GTSNPN, CDR2 SVGIG (reference sequence).

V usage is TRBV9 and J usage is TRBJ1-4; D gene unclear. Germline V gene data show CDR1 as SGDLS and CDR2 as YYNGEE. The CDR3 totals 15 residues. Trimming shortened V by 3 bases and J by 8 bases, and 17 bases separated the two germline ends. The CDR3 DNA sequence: TGTGCCAGCAGCGCCCAGAGGTCAGATGGCGAAAAACTGTTTTTT. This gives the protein CASSAQRSDGEKLFF. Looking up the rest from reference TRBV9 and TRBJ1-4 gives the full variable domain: DSGVTQTPKHLITATGQRVTLRCSPRSGDLSVYWYQQSLDQGLQFLIQYYNGEERAKGNILERFSAQQFPDLHSELNLSSLELGDSALYFCASSAQRSDGEKLFFGSGTQLSVL.

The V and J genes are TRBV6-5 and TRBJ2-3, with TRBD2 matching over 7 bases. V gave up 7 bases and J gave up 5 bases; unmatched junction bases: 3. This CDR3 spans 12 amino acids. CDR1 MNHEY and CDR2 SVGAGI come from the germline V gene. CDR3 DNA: TGTGCCAGCAATTTAGCGGGAGATACGCAGTATTTT. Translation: CASNLAGDTQYF.

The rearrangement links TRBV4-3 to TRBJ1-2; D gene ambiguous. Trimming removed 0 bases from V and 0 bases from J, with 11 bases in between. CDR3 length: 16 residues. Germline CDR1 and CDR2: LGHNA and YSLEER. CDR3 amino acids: CASSQDTTASNYGYTF. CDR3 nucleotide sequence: TGCGCCAGCAGCCAAGATACCACAGCCTCTAACTATGGCTACACCTTC.

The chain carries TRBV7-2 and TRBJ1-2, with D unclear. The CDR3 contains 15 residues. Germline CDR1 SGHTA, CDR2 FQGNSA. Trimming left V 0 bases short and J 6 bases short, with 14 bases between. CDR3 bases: TGTGCCAGCAGCTTAGCGAGTTACGGGCGGGATGGCTACACCTTC. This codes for CASSLASYGRDGYTF.